The present T cell receptor (beta chain) was sequenced within a study of Ad26.COV2.S vaccination and SARS-CoV-2 variants. The study, taken as a whole, reports: Breadth, reportedly substantial, characterized the spike-specific CD8+ and CD4+ T cell responses after vaccination.

Trimming took 4 bases from V and 0 from J, leaving 16 bases between them. The CDR3 totals 16 residues. The germline V gene encodes CDR1 SGHRS and CDR2 YFSETQ. Sequenced by immunoSEQ multiplex PCR; TCRdb stores in-frame clones only, minus some. Of about 350,000 clones listed, 90% to 95% are singletons. To note about this clone: Its antigen is not identified.

This chain uses TRBV5-1 with TRBJ1-1, with TRBD1 as a possible D gene (5 bases). The TCR comes from a human donor who had recovered from COVID-19. This specimen consisted of peripheral blood, obtained after recovery from COVID-19. The CDR3 DNA sequence: TGCGCCAGCAGCAAAGGTGGGGGGGTGGTGAACACTGAAGCTTTCTTT. This sequence encodes CASSKGGGVVNTEAFF. Full variable domain (rest looked up from reference TRBV5-1 and TRBJ1-1): KAGVTQTPRYLIKTRGQQVTLSCSPISGHRSVSWYQQTPGQGLQFLFEYFSETQRNKGNFPGRFSGRQFSNSRSEMNVSTLELGDSALYLCASSKGGGVVNTEAFFGQGTRLTVV.